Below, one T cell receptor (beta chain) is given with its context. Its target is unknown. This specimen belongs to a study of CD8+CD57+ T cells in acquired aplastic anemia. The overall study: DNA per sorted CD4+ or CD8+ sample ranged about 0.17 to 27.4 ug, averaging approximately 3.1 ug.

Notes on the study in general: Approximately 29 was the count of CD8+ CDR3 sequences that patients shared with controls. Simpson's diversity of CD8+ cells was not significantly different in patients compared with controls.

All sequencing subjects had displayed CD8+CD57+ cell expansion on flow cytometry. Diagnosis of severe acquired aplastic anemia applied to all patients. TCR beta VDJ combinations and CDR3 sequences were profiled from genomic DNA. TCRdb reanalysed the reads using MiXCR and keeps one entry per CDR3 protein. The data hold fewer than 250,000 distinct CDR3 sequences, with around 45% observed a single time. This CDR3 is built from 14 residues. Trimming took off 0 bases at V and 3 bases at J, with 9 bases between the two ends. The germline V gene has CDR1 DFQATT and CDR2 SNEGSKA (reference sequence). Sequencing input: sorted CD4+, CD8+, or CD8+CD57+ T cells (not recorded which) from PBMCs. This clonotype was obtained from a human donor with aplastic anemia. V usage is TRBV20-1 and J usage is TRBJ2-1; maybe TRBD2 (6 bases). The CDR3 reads CSARDRGGYNEQFF. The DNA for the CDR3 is TGCAGTGCTAGAGATCGGGGAGGCTACAATGAGCAGTTCTTC.